These 26 T cell receptor beta chains share one sample of origin, sequenced in a study of technical replicates of blood from a handful of donors. Assay used: immunoSEQ multiplex PCR; TCRdb lists only in-frame clones, some missing. The sample contains 66,000 or so clones, around 87% of which appear only once. The sequencing sample was made of PBMCs. The receptors derive from a human donor in good health. Some clones in this sample may be carry-over from other donors' samples.

This chain uses TRBV13 with TRBJ1-3; D might be TRBD1 (6 bases). This CDR3 is 16 amino acids long. Germline values: CDR1 PRHDT, CDR2 FYEKMQ (reference sequence). Trimming stripped 5 bases from V and 4 bases from J, with 18 bases between. DNA of the CDR3: TGTGCCAGCAGCCCTGGACAGTTCCTTCAGGGAAACACCATATATTTT. Amino acids: CASSPGQFLQGNTIYF.

This clone was found a few times. The chain joins TRBV23-1 to TRBJ2-7; 8 nucleotides match TRBD1. TRBV23-1 is an ORF; its function is uncertain. The V gene end was trimmed by 2 bases and the J gene end by 6 bases; junction bases not matched to a gene: 6. CDR3 size: 14 residues. The CDR3 DNA reads TGCGCCAGCAGTCAAGGCACCAGGGGGCCCGAGCAGTACTTC. Protein sequence: CASSQGTRGPEQYF.

This chain links TRBV12-5 with TRBJ2-7; D remains unclear. Germline CDR1 is LGHNT and CDR2 is FRNRAP. The CDR3 totals 12 residues. Trimming pared 2 bases from V and 3 bases from J, leaving 5 bases between. CDR3 DNA: TGTGCTAGTGGTTTGTCCTTCTACGAGCAGTACTTC. It is translated as CASGLSFYEQYF.

The V call is TRBV12-5, the J call TRBJ1-2; TRBD1 matches at 8 bases. The germline V gene encodes CDR1 LGHNT and CDR2 FRNRAP. The CDR3 has 12 amino acids. V was pared by 5 bases and J by 13 bases, with 9 bases of the junction left unmatched. The CDR3 loop is CASGLGQGRATF. CDR3 coding DNA: TGTGCTAGTGGTCTCGGACAGGGCCGGGCCACCTTC.

The gene calls are TRBV7-2 and TRBJ2-1, with D possibly matching TRBD2 (5 bases). This CDR3 is built from 16 residues. The ends were cut back, 6 bases at V and 4 bases at J, with 19 bases in the middle. CDR1 SGHTA and CDR2 FQGNSA come from the germline V gene. CDR3 sequence: CASSRGIAKQYNEQFF. The CDR3 nucleotides read TGTGCCAGCAGTCGGGGTATCGCCAAGCAATACAATGAGCAGTTCTTC.

This chain uses TRBV7-3 with TRBJ1-2; 8 bases map to TRBD1. The CDR3 loop spans 13 amino acids. With 5 bases clipped from V and 4 bases from J, the junction kept 3 bases outside the gene matches. CDR1 SGHTA and CDR2 FQGTGA come from the germline V gene. CDR3 in amino acids: CASSQTGAYGYTF. CDR3 coding DNA: TGTGCCAGCAGCCAGACAGGGGCCTATGGCTACACCTTC.

The chain is built from TRBV15 and TRBJ2-3, with D tentatively TRBD2 (7 bases). Germline-derived CDR1 and CDR2 are LNHNV and YYDKDF (reference sequence). With 4 bases removed from V and 0 bases from J, the gap between germline ends came to 14 bases. CDR3 size: 16 residues. The CDR3 sequence: CATSNGGHLSTDTQYF. CDR3 DNA sequence: TGTGCCACCAGCAACGGGGGGCACCTAAGCACAGATACGCAGTATTTT.

This chain connects TRBV6-5 to TRBJ1-2, with D unclear. Germline values: CDR1 MNHEY, CDR2 SVGAGI. V was clipped by 6 bases and J by 0 bases, with 14 bases between them. The CDR3 has 15 amino acids. CDR3 sequence reads: CASRVSVDTNYGYTF. In nucleotides, the CDR3 is TGTGCCAGCAGGGTTAGCGTCGATACTAACTATGGCTACACCTTC.

This chain links TRBV4-2 with TRBJ2-7; a weak D match, TRBD1 (6 bases). CDR1 LGHNA and CDR2 YNFKEQ come from the germline V gene. The CDR3 is 15 amino acids. V was trimmed by 4 bases and J by 6 bases, leaving 19 bases between them. The CDR3 reads CASSPQKGQKAEQYF. In DNA form, the CDR3 reads TGTGCCAGCAGCCCCCAAAAAGGACAGAAGGCCGAGCAGTACTTC.

The rearrangement joins TRBV6-5 to TRBJ1-2; 9 bases are a match to TRBD1. Germline assignment: CDR1 MNHEY and CDR2 SVGAGI. This CDR3 is built from 15 residues. V was clipped by 4 bases and J by 6 bases; unmatched bases: 9. CDR3 in amino acids: CASSWDGTGRDGYTF. The DNA of the CDR3 is TGTGCCAGCAGTTGGGACGGGACAGGGAGGGATGGCTACACCTTC.

The chain employs TRBV6-1 and TRBJ2-7; perhaps TRBD1 as D (6 bases). The CDR3 has 12 residues. V shed 10 bases and J shed 1 base, with 11 bases lying between them. Germline lookup yields CDR1 MNHNS and CDR2 SASEGT. The CDR3 nucleotides read TGTGCCATCGTTACAGGGTCCTACGAGCAGTACTTC. This sequence encodes CAIVTGSYEQYF.

The chain links TRBV4-1 to TRBJ2-1, with 7 bases matching TRBD2. After removal of 4 bases from V and 7 bases from J, the junction contained 16 bases not matched to a gene. CDR3 size: 17 residues. Germline CDR1 and CDR2: MGHRA and YSYEKL. This CDR3 is CASSLTRAGFAGNEQFF. Here the CDR3 DNA reads TGCGCCAGCAGCCTGACACGAGCGGGATTTGCGGGGAATGAGCAGTTCTTC.

The chain combines TRBV7-6 with TRBJ1-5; 9 bases align to TRBD1. CDR1 SGHVS and CDR2 FNYEAQ come from the germline V gene. V lost 5 bases to trimming and J lost 3 bases; unmatched junction nucleotides: 5. This CDR3 has 15 residues. The DNA of the CDR3 is TGTGCCAGCAGCCCCGGGACAGGGATCAATCAGCCCCAGCATTTT. Translation gives CASSPGTGINQPQHF. The full variable domain, completed using reference TRBV7-6 and TRBJ1-5, is GAGVSQSPRYKVTKRGQDVALRCDPISGHVSLYWYRQALGQGPEFLTYFNYEAQQDKSGLPNDRFSAERPEGSISTLTIQRTEQRDSAMYRCASSPGTGINQPQHFGDGTRLSIL.

The rearrangement uses TRBV2 and TRBJ2-1; TRBD2 agrees at 13 bases. After removal of 10 bases from V and 9 bases from J, the junction contained 9 bases not matched to a gene. The CDR3 length is 14 residues. Germline CDR1 is SNHLY and CDR2 is FYNNEI. The CDR3 spells CATLAGGPQGEQFF. The DNA of the CDR3 is TGTGCCACACTAGCGGGAGGGCCTCAAGGTGAGCAGTTCTTC. The whole variable domain, remainder taken from reference TRBV2 and TRBJ2-1, is EPEVTQTPSHQVTQMGQEVILRCVPISNHLYFYWYRQILGQKVEFLVSFYNNEISEKSEIFDDQFSVERPDGSNFTLKIRSTKLEDSAMYFCATLAGGPQGEQFFGPGTRLTVL.

This clone was seen a few times. The chain joins TRBV6-5 to TRBJ2-7; 9 bases agree with TRBD2. Germline values: CDR1 MNHEY, CDR2 SVGAGI. V shed 7 bases, J shed 8 bases, and the junction held 6 bases outside the gene matches. This CDR3 is built from 12 residues. The CDR3 loop is CASTETSGQQYF. The CDR3 bases are TGTGCCAGCACCGAGACTAGCGGACAGCAGTACTTC.

This clone was detected a few times. The V call is TRBV20-1, the J call TRBJ2-1; 7 nucleotides agree with TRBD2. The germline V gene encodes CDR1 DFQATT and CDR2 SNEGSKA (reference sequence). The CDR3 runs to 11 residues. After removal of 5 bases from V and 15 bases from J, the junction contained 10 bases not matched to a gene. CDR3 residues: CSAPRGGSWFF. The CDR3 nucleotides read TGCAGTGCTCCGCGCGGGGGTAGTTGGTTCTTC.

This chain joins TRBV5-5 and TRBJ2-7, with D perhaps TRBD2 (6 bases). Germline values: CDR1 SGHKS, CDR2 YYEKEE (reference sequence). Trimming removed 6 bases from V and 0 bases from J, with 13 bases in between. This CDR3 region has 14 residues. The CDR3 is CASTFGGSSYEQYF. Here the CDR3 DNA reads TGTGCCAGCACCTTCGGGGGAAGCTCCTACGAGCAGTACTTC.

The V call is TRBV19, the J call TRBJ1-2; D possibly corresponds to TRBD1 (5 bases). This CDR3 contains 15 residues. Germline V gives CDR1 LNHDA, CDR2 SQIVND (reference sequence). Trimming removed 1 base from V and 0 bases from J, with 9 bases in between. The CDR3 loop is CASSIGQNPNYGYTF. For the CDR3, the DNA is TGTGCCAGTAGTATAGGACAGAACCCTAACTATGGCTACACCTTC. The full variable domain, in which reference TRBV19 and TRBJ1-2 provide the parts outside the CDR3, is DGGITQSPKYLFRKEGQNVTLSCEQNLNHDAMYWYRQDPGQGLRLIYYSQIVNDFQKGDIAEGYSVSREKKESFPLTVTSAQKNPTAFYLCASSIGQNPNYGYTFGSGTRLTVV.

This chain links TRBV7-2 with TRBJ1-1; D is perhaps TRBD1 (5 bases). CDR3 length: 13 residues. Germline values: CDR1 SGHTA, CDR2 FQGNSA. Trimming removed 3 bases from V and 5 bases from J, with 10 bases in between. CDR3 DNA sequence: TGTGCCAGCAGCTTTAGCGGGACGACTGAAGCTTTCTTT. Its protein product is CASSFSGTTEAFF. Full variable domain (missing parts from reference TRBV7-2 and TRBJ1-1): GAGVSQSPSNKVTEKGKDVELRCDPISGHTALYWYRQSLGQGLEFLIYFQGNSAPDKSGLPSDRFSAERTGGSVSTLTIQRTQQEDSAVYLCASSFSGTTEAFFGQGTRLTVV.

The rearrangement links TRBV29-1 to TRBJ1-1; 9 nucleotides agree with TRBD1. Germline-derived CDR1 and CDR2 are SQVTM and ANQGSEA. The J segment lost 1 base and the V segment lost 6 bases, leaving 0 bases of the junction unmatched. This CDR3 is 12 amino acids long. The CDR3 region is CSVGQGNTEAFF. The CDR3 DNA sequence: TGCAGCGTGGGACAGGGGAACACTGAAGCTTTCTTT.

The rearrangement links TRBV7-8 to TRBJ2-2; D is possibly TRBD1 (5 bases). CDR1 and CDR2 from the germline V gene are SGHVS and FQNEAQ. The CDR3 is 14 residues long. V shed 4 bases and J shed 7 bases, with 13 bases lying between them. The CDR3 reads CASSSPQGGGELFF. Here the CDR3 DNA reads TGTGCCAGCAGCTCCCCGCAGGGTGGCGGGGAGCTGTTTTTT.

This sequence joins TRBV4-3 and TRBJ2-5; 9 bases are shared with TRBD2. This CDR3 is built from 17 residues. V lost 4 bases and J lost 5; bases outside the gene matches: 14. The germline CDR1 and CDR2 sequences are LGHNA and YSLEER. CDR3 residues: CASSREAGGPGQETQYF. CDR3 nucleotides: TGCGCCAGCAGCCGAGAGGCGGGAGGGCCGGGCCAGGAGACCCAGTACTTC.

The rearrangement links TRBV18 to TRBJ1-2; maybe TRBD1 (5 bases). The CDR3 has 14 amino acids. The V gene's germline CDR1 is KGHSH and CDR2 LQKENI. V shed 2 bases and J shed 1 base, with 8 bases lying between them. The CDR3 sequence is CASSPGANNYGYTF. In nucleotides, the CDR3 is TGTGCCAGCTCACCAGGGGCTAATAACTATGGCTACACCTTC.

V is TRBV6-6 and J is TRBJ2-1, with D uncertain. This CDR3 has 13 residues. CDR1 and CDR2 (germline): MNHNY, SVGAGI (reference sequence). Trimming stripped 8 bases from V and 7 bases from J, with 15 bases between. This chain's CDR3 is CASVNSLSNEQFF. The CDR3 region has the DNA TGTGCCAGCGTAAATAGCTTGTCGAATGAGCAGTTCTTC.

This chain connects TRBV7-9 to TRBJ1-6; the D gene is possibly TRBD1 (6 bases). The CDR3 contains 15 residues. Germline CDR1 SEHNR, CDR2 FQNEAQ (reference sequence). V gave up 5 bases and J gave up 12 bases, with 20 bases separating them. The CDR3 is CASSEPGTRGEPLHF. CDR3 bases: TGTGCCAGCAGCGAACCGGGGACAAGGGGAGAACCCCTCCACTTT.

The gene calls are TRBV2 and TRBJ1-3, with a possible D match to TRBD1 (6 bases). CDR3 length: 13 amino acids. The germline gives CDR1 SNHLY, CDR2 FYNNEI. Trimming took off 6 bases at V and 3 bases at J, with 9 bases between the two ends. The CDR3 DNA reads TGTGCCAGCAGCACAGGGTTTGGAAACACCATATATTTT. Protein product: CASSTGFGNTIYF.